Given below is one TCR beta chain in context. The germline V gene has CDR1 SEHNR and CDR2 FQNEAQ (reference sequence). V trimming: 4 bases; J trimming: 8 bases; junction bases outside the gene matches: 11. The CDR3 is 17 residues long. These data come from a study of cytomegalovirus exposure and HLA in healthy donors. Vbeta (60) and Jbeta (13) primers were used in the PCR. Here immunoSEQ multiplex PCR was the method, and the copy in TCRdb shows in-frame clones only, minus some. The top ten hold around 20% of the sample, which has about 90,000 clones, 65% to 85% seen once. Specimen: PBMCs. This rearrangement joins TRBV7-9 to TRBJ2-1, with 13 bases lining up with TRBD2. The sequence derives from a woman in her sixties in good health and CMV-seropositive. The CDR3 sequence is CASSSILAGGPKDEQFF. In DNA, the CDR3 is TGTGCCAGCAGCTCCATACTAGCGGGAGGGCCTAAGGATGAGCAGTTCTTC.